Reported below is one TCR beta chain. Its antigen is still unknown. Running of the assay took place at deep level. The data were produced by immunoSEQ multiplex PCR, yet TCRdb's version contains in-frame clones alone and is incomplete. Among 1,400,000 or so clones listed, 97% to 99% were seen once. This CDR3 has 14 amino acids. Germline CDR1 reads SGHDN; CDR2 reads FVKESK. V lost 2 bases to trimming and J lost 1 base; unmatched junction nucleotides: 1. This record belongs to a study of shared clonotypes between healthy human individuals. Across the whole study: The plates for each donor numbered three CD4 naive, three CD4 memory, two CD8 naive and one CD8 memory. Study-wide points: Sampling was confined to blood; repertoires within tissues likely differ. Generally, estimated richness proved larger in naive subsets than it did in memory subsets.

The sequenced material came from naive CD4+ T cells sorted from blood. This sample's subset: CD45RA+ positively selected. The receptor was derived from a man younger than 45 in good health. The V and J genes are TRBV14 and TRBJ2-7, with 8 bases matching TRBD2. CDR3 loop: CASSQIAGSYEQYF. The CDR3, as DNA: TGTGCCAGCAGCCAAATAGCGGGGTCCTACGAGCAGTACTTC.